This T cell receptor beta chain was captured by sequencing in a study of T cell responses to AZD1222 COVID-19 vaccine. The V and J ends lost 1 base and 1 base respectively, with 7 bases between them. The germline V gene encodes CDR1 SGHTA and CDR2 FQGNSA. The CDR3 is made up of 15 amino acids. The table came from immunoSEQ multiplex PCR; TCRdb's copy has only in-frame clones and leaves some out. Of about 81,000 clones listed, approximately 90% are singletons. The V gene is TRBV7-2, the J gene TRBJ2-2; the D is unclear. Specimen: peripheral blood, collected 28 days after the second AZD1222 dose. This sequence was found in an adult who received the AZD1222 COVID-19 vaccine. The chain's CDR3 is CASSLERVNTGELFF. DNA for the CDR3: TGTGCCAGCAGCTTAGAACGTGTGAACACCGGGGAGCTGTTTTTT.